These 12 T cell receptor beta chains were sequenced from one sample in a study of CD8+CD57+ T cells in acquired aplastic anemia. The template used for profiling TCR beta VDJ and CDR3 was genomic DNA. TCRdb re-called the reads through MiXCR, storing one row per CDR3 protein. Of under 200,000 distinct CDR3 sequences in the sample, around 43% were seen once. All patients picked for sequencing had shown, by flow cytometry, an expansion of CD8+CD57+ cells. Specimen: sorted CD4+, CD8+, or CD8+CD57+ T cells (not recorded which) from PBMCs. These receptors were obtained from a human donor with aplastic anemia.

Note on this clonotype: A much larger clone lies one base from this, so it may be a read error. V is TRBV5-1 and J is TRBJ2-3, with 9 bases that match TRBD1. Germline lookup yields CDR1 SGHRS and CDR2 YFSETQ. Trimming cost V 4 bases and J 5 bases; bases outside gene matches: 8. CDR3 size: 15 residues. The DNA for the CDR3 is TGCGCCAGCAGCCGAGGCGGGACAGGGCTAGATACGCAGTATTTT. Translated: CASSRGGTGLDTQYF.

This clonotype came up many times. The chain joins TRBV6-1 to TRBJ1-2; D is possibly TRBD1 (5 bases). The germline V gene encodes CDR1 MNHNS and CDR2 SASEGT. V gave up 5 bases and J gave up 2 bases, with 12 bases separating them. This CDR3 contains 14 residues. CDR3 in DNA: TGTGCCAGCAGTCATCCGGGACGAAACTATGGCTACACCTTC. Translated, it gives CASSHPGRNYGYTF.

This clonotype turned up a few times. The chain uses TRBV9 and TRBJ1-1; TRBD1 matches 7 bases. The CDR3 is made up of 13 amino acids. With 1 base clipped from V and 3 bases from J, the junction kept 0 bases outside the gene matches. Germline CDR1 is SGDLS and CDR2 is YYNGEE. CDR3 DNA sequence: TGTGCCAGCAGCGTACAGGGGGACACTGAAGCTTTCTTT. It yields the protein CASSVQGDTEAFF.

This clonotype was counted many times. The V gene is TRBV5-1, the J gene TRBJ1-1; possibly TRBD1 for D (6 bases). The V end lost 4 bases, the J end lost 1 base, and 8 bases lay between the germline ends. The CDR3 loop spans 13 amino acids. The germline gives CDR1 SGHRS, CDR2 YFSETQ. CDR3: CASSRQENTEAFF. The CDR3 coding sequence is TGCGCCAGCAGCAGACAGGAGAACACTGAAGCTTTCTTT.

This clonotype appeared many times. The rearrangement joins TRBV20-1 to TRBJ1-6; D perhaps matches TRBD1 (6 bases). The CDR3 consists of 16 residues. CDR1 is DFQATT, CDR2 SNEGSKA, per germline (reference sequence). Trimming took off 0 bases at V and 5 bases at J, with 14 bases between the two ends. The CDR3 DNA is TGCAGTGCTAGAGATCGGGGCAGGGGAGATAATTCACCCCTCCACTTT. Translated: CSARDRGRGDNSPLHF.

This clonotype has ten or more counts. The genes are TRBV6-1 and TRBJ1-6; D not resolved. Germline CDR1 reads MNHNS; CDR2 reads SASEGT. CDR3 length: 14 residues. The V and J ends lost 5 bases and 7 bases respectively, with 12 bases between them. The CDR3 bases are TGTGCCAGCAGTCAATGGGCGGGGAATTCACCCCTCCACTTT. This encodes CASSQWAGNSPLHF.

This rearrangement joins TRBV10-3 to TRBJ1-1, with D unresolved. The CDR3 consists of 15 residues. Germline V CDR1 and CDR2: ENHRY, SYGVKD. Trimming removed 0 bases at V and 0 bases at J, with 8 bases between. The CDR3 region has the DNA TGTGCCATCAGTGAGTCGAGGGAGATGAACACTGAAGCTTTCTTT. Its translation: CAISESREMNTEAFF.

Points on this clonotype: A much larger clonotype is one base distant, so this may be a read error. The chain is built from TRBV7-2 and TRBJ1-5; D may be TRBD1 (5 bases). The CDR3 length is 15 residues. CDR1 and CDR2 from the germline V gene are SGHTA and FQGNSA. CDR3 sequence reads: CASSLGLSGNRPQHF. In DNA form, the CDR3 reads TGTGCCAGCAGCTTGGGGCTTTCGGGGAATCGGCCCCAGCATTTT.

Concerning this clonotype: A much bigger clone sits one base away, suggesting this may be a read error. This chain joins TRBV5-1 and TRBJ1-2, with D uncertain. CDR1 SGHRS and CDR2 YFSETQ come from the germline V gene. The CDR3 sequence is 14 residues long. Trimming pared 3 bases from V and 4 bases from J, leaving 13 bases between. CDR3 sequence (DNA): TGCGCCAGCAGCTCACGGACGGGAACCTATGGCTACACCTTC. This gives the protein CASSSRTGTYGYTF.

The chain uses TRBV5-4 and TRBJ2-3, with TRBD2 identical over 15 bases. This CDR3 is built from 18 residues. CDR1 and CDR2 (germline): SGHNT, YYREEE (reference sequence). After removal of 2 bases from V and 0 bases from J, the junction contained 4 bases not matched to a gene. This CDR3 reads CASSLRTSGGASTDTQYF. Here the CDR3 DNA reads TGTGCCAGCAGCTTAAGGACTAGCGGGGGGGCGAGCACAGATACGCAGTATTTT.

Only a few counts were recorded for this clonotype. This chain links TRBV20-1 with TRBJ2-1; 9 bases align to TRBD1. Germline V gene sequence: CDR1 DFQATT, CDR2 SNEGSKA (reference sequence). J lost 4 bases, V lost 5 bases, and 9 bases had no gene match. The CDR3 has 15 residues. Here the CDR3 DNA reads TGCAGTGCTCCGACCGGGACAGGGACATACAATGAGCAGTTCTTC. Its protein is CSAPTGTGTYNEQFF.

The rearrangement links TRBV9 to TRBJ2-1, with 12 positions matching TRBD2. This CDR3 spans 18 amino acids. Germline CDR1 SGDLS, CDR2 YYNGEE. V trimming: 0 bases; J trimming: 4 bases; junction bases outside the gene matches: 8. The CDR3 nucleotides read TGTGCCAGCAGCGTAGACGTCAAACTAGCGGGGGGTTACAATGAGCAGTTCTTC. This translates into CASSVDVKLAGGYNEQFF.